This T cell receptor beta chain was sequenced in a study of T-cell reconstitution after alpha-beta-depleted transplantation in children. As it was prepared, the TCRbeta library received unique molecular identifiers. TCRdb analysed the PCR reads with MiXCR anew, one entry per CDR3 protein. Of some 280,000 distinct CDR3 sequences listed, more than 8% are singletons. This CDR3 has 14 residues. V lost 4 bases, J lost 3 bases, and 12 bases lay in between. Germline values: CDR1 SGHRS, CDR2 YFSETQ. The TCR sequence derives from a human donor who donated a stem cell graft to a child with SCID. The chain uses TRBV5-1 and TRBJ2-3; D gene unclear. Here the sequenced sample was PBMCs from the stem cell graft donor, taken from the stem cell graft. The CDR3, as DNA: TGCGCCAGCAGCCAGACCGCACCTACAGATACGCAGTATTTT. This encodes CASSQTAPTDTQYF.